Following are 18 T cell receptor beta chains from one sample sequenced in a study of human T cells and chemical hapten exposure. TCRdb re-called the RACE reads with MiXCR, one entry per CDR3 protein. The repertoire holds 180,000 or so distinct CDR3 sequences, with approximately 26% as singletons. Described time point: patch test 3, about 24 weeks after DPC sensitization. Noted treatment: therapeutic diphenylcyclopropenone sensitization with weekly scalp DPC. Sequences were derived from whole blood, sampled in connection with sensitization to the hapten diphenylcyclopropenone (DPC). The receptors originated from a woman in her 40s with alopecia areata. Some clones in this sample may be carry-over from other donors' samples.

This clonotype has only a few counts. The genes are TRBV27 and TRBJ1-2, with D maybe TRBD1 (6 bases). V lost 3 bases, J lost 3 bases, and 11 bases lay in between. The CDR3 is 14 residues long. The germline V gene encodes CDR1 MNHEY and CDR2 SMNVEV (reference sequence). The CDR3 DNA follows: TGTGCCAGCAGTTTGAAGGACAGATACTATGGCTACACCTTC. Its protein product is CASSLKDRYYGYTF.

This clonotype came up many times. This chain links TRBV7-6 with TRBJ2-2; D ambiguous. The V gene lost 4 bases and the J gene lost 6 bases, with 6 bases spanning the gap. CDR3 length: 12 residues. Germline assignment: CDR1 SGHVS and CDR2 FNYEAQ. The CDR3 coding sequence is TGTGCCAGCAGCTCGGACGCCGGGGAGCTGTTTTTT. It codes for CASSSDAGELFF.

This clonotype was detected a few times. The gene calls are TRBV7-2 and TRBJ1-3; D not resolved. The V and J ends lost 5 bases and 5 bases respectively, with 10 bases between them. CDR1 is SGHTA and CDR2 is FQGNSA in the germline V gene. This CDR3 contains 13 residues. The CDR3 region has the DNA TGTGCCAGCAGCCCCCGCCGGAGAAACACCATATATTTT. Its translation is CASSPRRRNTIYF.

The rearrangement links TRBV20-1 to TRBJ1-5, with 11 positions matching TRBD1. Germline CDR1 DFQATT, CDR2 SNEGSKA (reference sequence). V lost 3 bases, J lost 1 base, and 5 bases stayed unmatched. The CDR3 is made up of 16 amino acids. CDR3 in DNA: TGCAGTGCTAGGGCCTGGGACAGGGGGAGCAATCAGCCCCAGCATTTT. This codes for CSARAWDRGSNQPQHF.

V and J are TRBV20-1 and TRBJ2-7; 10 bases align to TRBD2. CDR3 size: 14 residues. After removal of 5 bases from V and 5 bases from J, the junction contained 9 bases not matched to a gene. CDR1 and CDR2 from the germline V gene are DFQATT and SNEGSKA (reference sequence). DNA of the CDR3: TGCAGTGCTGGTCAACCGGGACTAGCGAACGAGCAGTACTTC. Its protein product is CSAGQPGLANEQYF.

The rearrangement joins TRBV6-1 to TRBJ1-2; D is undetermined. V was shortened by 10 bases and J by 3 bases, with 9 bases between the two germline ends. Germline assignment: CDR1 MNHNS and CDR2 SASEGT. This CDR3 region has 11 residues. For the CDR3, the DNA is TGTGCCACCGGGAGGGACTATGGCTACACCTTC. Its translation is CATGRDYGYTF.

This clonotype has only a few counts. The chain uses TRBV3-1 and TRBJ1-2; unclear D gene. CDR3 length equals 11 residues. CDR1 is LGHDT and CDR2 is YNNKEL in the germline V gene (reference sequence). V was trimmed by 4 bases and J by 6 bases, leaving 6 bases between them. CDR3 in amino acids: CASSRRNGYTF. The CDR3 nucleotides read TGTGCCAGCAGCCGGCGGAATGGCTACACCTTC.

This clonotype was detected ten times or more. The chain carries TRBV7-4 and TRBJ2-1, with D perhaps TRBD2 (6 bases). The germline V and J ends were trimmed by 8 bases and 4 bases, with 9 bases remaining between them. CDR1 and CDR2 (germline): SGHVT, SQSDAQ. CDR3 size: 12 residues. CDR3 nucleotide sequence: TGTGCCAGCTCGGCGGGATACAATGAGCAGTTCTTC. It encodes CASSAGYNEQFF.

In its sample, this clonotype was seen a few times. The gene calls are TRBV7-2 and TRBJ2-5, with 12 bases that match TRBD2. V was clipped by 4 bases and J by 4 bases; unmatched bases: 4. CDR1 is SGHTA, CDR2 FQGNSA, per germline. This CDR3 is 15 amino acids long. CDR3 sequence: CASSSLAGGPETQYF. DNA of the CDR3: TGTGCCAGCAGCTCTCTAGCGGGAGGGCCAGAGACCCAGTACTTC.

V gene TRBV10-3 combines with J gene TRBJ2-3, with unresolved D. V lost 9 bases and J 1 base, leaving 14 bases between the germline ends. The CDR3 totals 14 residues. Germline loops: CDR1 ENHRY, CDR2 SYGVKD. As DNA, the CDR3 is TGTGCCATAAGTCTGGCAGGACGCACAGATACGCAGTATTTT. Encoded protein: CAISLAGRTDTQYF.

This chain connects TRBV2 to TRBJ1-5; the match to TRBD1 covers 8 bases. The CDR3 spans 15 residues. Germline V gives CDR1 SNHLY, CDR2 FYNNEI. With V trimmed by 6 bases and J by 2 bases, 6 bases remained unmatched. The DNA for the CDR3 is TGTGCCAGCAGAGAACAGGGGGGAGGCAATCAGCCCCAGCATTTT. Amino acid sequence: CASREQGGGNQPQHF.

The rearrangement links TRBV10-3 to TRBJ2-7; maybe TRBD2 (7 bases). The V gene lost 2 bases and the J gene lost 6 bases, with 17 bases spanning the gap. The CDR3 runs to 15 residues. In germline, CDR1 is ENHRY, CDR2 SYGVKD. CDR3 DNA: TGTGCCATCAGTGAGGGGGGAGGGGGACGGGGCGAGCAGTACTTC. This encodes CAISEGGGGRGEQYF.

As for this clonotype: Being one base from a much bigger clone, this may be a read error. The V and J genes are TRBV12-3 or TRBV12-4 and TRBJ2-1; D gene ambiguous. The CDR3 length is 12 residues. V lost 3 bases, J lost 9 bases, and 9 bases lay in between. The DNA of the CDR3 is TGTGCCAGCAGTTTTAATATAGCTGAGCAGTTCTTC. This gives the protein CASSFNIAEQFF.

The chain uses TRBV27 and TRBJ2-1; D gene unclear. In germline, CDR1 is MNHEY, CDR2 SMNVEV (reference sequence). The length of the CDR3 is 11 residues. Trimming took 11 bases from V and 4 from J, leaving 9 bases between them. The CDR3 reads CAARRYNEQFF. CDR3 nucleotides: TGTGCCGCGCGACGGTACAATGAGCAGTTCTTC.

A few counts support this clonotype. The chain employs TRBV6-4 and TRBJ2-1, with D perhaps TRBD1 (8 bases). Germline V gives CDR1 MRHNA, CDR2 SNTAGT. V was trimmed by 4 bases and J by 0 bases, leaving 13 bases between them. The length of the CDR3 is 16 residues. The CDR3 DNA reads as TGTGCCAGCAGTGCACAGGGGGGGAGCTCCTACAATGAGCAGTTCTTC. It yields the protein CASSAQGGSSYNEQFF.

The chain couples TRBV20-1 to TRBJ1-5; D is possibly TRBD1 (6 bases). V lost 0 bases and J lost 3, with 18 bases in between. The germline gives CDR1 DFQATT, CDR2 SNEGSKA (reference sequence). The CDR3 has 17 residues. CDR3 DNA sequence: TGCAGTGCTAGAGATGAAAGTAGGGGGATGCACAATCAGCCCCAGCATTTT. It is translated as CSARDESRGMHNQPQHF.

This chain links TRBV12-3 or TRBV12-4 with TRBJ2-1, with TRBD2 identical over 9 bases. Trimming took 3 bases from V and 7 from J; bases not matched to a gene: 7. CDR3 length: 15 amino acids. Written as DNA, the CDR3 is TGTGCCAGCAGTTTCGCGGGAGGGGGGCGGAATGAGCAGTTCTTC. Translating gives CASSFAGGGRNEQFF.

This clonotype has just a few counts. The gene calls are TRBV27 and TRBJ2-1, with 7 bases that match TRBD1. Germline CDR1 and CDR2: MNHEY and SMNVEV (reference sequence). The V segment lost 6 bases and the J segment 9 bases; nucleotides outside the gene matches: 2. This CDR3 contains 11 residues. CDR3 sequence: CASRQGSEQFF. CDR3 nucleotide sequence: TGTGCCAGCAGACAGGGGAGTGAGCAGTTCTTC.